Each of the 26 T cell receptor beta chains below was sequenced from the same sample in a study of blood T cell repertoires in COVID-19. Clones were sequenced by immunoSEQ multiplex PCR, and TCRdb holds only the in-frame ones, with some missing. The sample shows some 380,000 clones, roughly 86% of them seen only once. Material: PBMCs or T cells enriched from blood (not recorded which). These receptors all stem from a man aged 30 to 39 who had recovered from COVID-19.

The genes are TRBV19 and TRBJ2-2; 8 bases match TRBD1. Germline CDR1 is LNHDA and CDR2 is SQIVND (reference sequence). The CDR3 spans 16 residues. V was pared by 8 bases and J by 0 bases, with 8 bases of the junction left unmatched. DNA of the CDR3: TGTGCCAGTTCAGGGGGCGAGGTGCCGAACACCGGGGAGCTGTTTTTT. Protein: CASSGGEVPNTGELFF. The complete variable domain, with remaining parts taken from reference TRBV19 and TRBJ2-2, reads DGGITQSPKYLFRKEGQNVTLSCEQNLNHDAMYWYRQDPGQGLRLIYYSQIVNDFQKGDIAEGYSVSREKKESFPLTVTSAQKNPTAFYLCASSGGEVPNTGELFFGEGSRLTVL.

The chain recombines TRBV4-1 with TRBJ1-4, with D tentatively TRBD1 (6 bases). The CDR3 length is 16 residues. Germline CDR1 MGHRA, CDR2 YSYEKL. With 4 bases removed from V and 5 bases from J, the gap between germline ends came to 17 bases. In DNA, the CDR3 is TGCGCCAGCAGCCGTTCCTTTGGACAGCTGAATGAAAAACTGTTTTTT. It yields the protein CASSRSFGQLNEKLFF.

The CDR3 spells CASSPRLTSGGSYEQYF. The CDR3 DNA follows: TGTGCCAGCTCACCCCGCTTGACTAGCGGGGGGTCCTACGAGCAGTACTTC. This chain joins TRBV18 and TRBJ2-7; TRBD2 agrees at 13 bases. The J segment lost 1 base and the V segment lost 3 bases, leaving 6 bases of the junction unmatched. CDR3 length: 17 residues. Per germline, CDR1 KGHSH and CDR2 LQKENI. The full variable domain, in which reference TRBV18 and TRBJ2-7 provide the parts outside the CDR3, is NAGVMQNPRHLVRRRGQEARLRCSPMKGHSHVYWYRQLPEEGLKFMVYLQKENIIDESGMPKERFSAEFPKEGPSILRIQQVVRGDSAAYFCASSPRLTSGGSYEQYFGPGTRLTVT.

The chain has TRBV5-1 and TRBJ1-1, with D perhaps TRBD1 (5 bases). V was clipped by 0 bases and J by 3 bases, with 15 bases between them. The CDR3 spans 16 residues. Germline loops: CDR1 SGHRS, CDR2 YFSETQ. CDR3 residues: CASSLAKGGVDTEAFF. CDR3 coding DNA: TGCGCCAGCAGCTTGGCCAAGGGAGGGGTTGACACTGAAGCTTTCTTT.

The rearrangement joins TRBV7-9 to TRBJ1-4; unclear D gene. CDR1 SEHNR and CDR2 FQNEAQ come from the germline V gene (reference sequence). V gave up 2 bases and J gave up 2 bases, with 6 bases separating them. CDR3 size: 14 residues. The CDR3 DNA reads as TGTGCCAGCAGCTTACACGGGACTAATGAAAAACTGTTTTTT. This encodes CASSLHGTNEKLFF.

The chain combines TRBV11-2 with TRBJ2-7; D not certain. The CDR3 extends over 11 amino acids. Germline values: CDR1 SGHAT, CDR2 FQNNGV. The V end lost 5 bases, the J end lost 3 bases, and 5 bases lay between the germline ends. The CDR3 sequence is CASSERYEQYF. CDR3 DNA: TGTGCCAGCAGCGAGCGCTACGAGCAGTACTTC.

The CDR3 loop is CASSPGTQTQAFF. CDR3 nucleotides: TGTGCCAGCTCACCGGGGACTCAGACGCAGGCTTTCTTT. The rearrangement uses TRBV18 and TRBJ1-1, with D possibly matching TRBD1 (5 bases). The CDR3 has 13 residues. CDR1 KGHSH and CDR2 LQKENI come from the germline V gene. Trimming pared 3 bases from V and 11 bases from J, leaving 16 bases between. The whole variable domain, filled in from reference TRBV18 and TRBJ1-1, reads NAGVMQNPRHLVRRRGQEARLRCSPMKGHSHVYWYRQLPEEGLKFMVYLQKENIIDESGMPKERFSAEFPKEGPSILRIQQVVRGDSAAYFCASSPGTQTQAFFGQGTRLTVV.

CDR3 in amino acids: CASSPQGSHGNTIYF. CDR3 sequence (DNA): TGTGCCAGCAGCCCGCAGGGATCGCATGGAAACACCATATATTTT. This chain uses TRBV7-9 with TRBJ1-3, with D perhaps matching TRBD1 (5 bases). The CDR3 sequence is 15 residues long. The germline V and J ends were trimmed by 5 bases and 3 bases, with 14 bases remaining between them. The germline V gene has CDR1 SEHNR and CDR2 FQNEAQ (reference sequence).

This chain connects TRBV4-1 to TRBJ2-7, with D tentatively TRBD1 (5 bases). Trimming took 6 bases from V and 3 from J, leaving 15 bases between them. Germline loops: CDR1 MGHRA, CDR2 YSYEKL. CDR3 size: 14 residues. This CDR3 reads CASRPQGAIYEQYF. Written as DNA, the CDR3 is TGCGCCAGCAGGCCACAAGGGGCGATCTACGAGCAGTACTTC.

Here the CDR3 reads CASSLGTGPETQYF. The CDR3 DNA reads TGTGCCAGCAGCCTGGGGACAGGGCCAGAGACCCAGTACTTC. V and J are TRBV3-1 (or the pseudogene TRBV3-2) and TRBJ2-5, with TRBD1 matching 9 bases. The CDR3 sequence is 14 residues long. V shed 4 bases and J 4 bases; nucleotides not matched to a gene: 4. Per germline, CDR1 LGHDT and CDR2 YNNKEL (reference sequence).

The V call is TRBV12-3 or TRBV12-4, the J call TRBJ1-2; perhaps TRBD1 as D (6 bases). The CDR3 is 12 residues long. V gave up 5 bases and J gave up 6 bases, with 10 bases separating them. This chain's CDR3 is CASSPTGNGYTF. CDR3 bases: TGTGCCAGCAGTCCAACAGGGAATGGCTACACCTTC.

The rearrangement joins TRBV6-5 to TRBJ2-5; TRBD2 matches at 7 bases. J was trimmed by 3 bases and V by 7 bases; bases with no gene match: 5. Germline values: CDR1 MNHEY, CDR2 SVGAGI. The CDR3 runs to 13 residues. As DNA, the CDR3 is TGTGCCAGCACCGAGGGAGGGGAAGAGACCCAGTACTTC. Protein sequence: CASTEGGEETQYF.

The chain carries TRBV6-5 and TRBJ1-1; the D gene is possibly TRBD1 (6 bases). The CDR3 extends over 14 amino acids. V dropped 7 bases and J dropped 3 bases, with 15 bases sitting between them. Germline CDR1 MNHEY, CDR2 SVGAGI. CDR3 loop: CASTDQGKDTEAFF. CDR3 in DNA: TGTGCCAGCACCGACCAGGGGAAGGACACTGAAGCTTTCTTT.

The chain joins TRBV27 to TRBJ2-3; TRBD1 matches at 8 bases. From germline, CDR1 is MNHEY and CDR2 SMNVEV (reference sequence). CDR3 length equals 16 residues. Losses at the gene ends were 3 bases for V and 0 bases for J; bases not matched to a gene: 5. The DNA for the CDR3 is TGTGCCAGCAGTTTGTCAGGGGGCTATAGCACAGATACGCAGTATTTT. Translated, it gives CASSLSGGYSTDTQYF.

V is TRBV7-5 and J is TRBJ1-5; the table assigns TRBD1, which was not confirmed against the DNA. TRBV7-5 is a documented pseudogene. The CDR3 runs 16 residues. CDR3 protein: CARSPSDRASNQPQHF. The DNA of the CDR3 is TGTGCCAGAAGCCCCTCCGACAGGGCCAGCAATCAGCCCCAGCATTTT.

The CDR3 region has the DNA TGTGCCAGTAGTCCGCTCGGTGGCACTGAAGCTTTCTTT. Translated: CASSPLGGTEAFF. V and J are TRBV19 and TRBJ1-1, with D uncertain. There are 13 residues in the CDR3. Per germline, CDR1 LNHDA and CDR2 SQIVND (reference sequence). Trimming removed 5 bases at V and 4 bases at J, with 11 bases between.

The CDR3 is CASSLVSLVRPDTQYF. In DNA, the CDR3 is TGTGCCAGCAGCTTAGTATCTCTAGTCCGGCCAGATACGCAGTATTTT. The chain uses TRBV7-6 and TRBJ2-3, with unresolved D. Looked up from germline, CDR1 is SGHVS and CDR2 is FNYEAQ. Trimming cost V 1 base and J 4 bases, with 15 bases left between them. CDR3 length: 16 residues.

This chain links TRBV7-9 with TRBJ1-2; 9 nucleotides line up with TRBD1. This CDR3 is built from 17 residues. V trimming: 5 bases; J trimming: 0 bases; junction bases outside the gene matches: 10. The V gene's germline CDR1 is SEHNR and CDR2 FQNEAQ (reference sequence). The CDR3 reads CASSRRQGELANYGYTF. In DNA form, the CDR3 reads TGTGCCAGCAGCCGACGACAGGGGGAGTTGGCTAACTATGGCTACACCTTC.

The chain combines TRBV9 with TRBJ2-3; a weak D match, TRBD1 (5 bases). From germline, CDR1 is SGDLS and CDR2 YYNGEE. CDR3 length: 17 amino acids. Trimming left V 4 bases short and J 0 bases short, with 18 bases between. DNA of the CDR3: TGTGCCAGCAGCTTGACGAGTGGGGCCCTAAGCACAGATACGCAGTATTTT. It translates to CASSLTSGALSTDTQYF. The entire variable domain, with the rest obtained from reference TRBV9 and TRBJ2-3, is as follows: DSGVTQTPKHLITATGQRVTLRCSPRSGDLSVYWYQQSLDQGLQFLIQYYNGEERAKGNILERFSAQQFPDLHSELNLSSLELGDSALYFCASSLTSGALSTDTQYFGPGTRLTVL.

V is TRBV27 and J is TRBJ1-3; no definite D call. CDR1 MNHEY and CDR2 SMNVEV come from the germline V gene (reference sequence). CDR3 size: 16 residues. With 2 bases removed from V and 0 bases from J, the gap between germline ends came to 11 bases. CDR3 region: CASSLRGPSSGNTIYF. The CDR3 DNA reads TGTGCCAGCAGTTTAAGAGGGCCGAGCTCTGGAAACACCATATATTTT.

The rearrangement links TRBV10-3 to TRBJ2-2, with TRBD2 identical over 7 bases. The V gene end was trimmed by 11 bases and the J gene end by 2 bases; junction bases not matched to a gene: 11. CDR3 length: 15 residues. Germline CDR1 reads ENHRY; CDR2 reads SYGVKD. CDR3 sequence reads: CAVRAGLTNTGELFF. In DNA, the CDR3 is TGTGCCGTCCGAGCGGGACTAACTAACACCGGGGAGCTGTTTTTT.

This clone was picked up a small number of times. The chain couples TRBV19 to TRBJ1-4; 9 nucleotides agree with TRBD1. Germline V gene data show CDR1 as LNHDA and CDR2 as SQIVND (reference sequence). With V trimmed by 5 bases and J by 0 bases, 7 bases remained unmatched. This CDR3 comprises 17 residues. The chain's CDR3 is CASSPRDRASTNEKLFF. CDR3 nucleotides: TGTGCCAGTAGTCCCCGGGACAGGGCGTCAACTAATGAAAAACTGTTTTTT.

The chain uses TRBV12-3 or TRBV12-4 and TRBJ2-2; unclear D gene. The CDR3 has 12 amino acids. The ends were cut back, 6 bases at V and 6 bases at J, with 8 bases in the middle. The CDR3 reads CASRPGPGELFF. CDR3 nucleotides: TGTGCCAGCAGACCTGGGCCCGGGGAGCTGTTTTTT.

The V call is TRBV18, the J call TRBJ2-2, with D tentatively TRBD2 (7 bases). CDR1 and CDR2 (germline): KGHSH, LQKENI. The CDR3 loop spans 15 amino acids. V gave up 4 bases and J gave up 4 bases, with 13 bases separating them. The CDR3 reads CASSRGGGGTGELFF. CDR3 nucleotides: TGTGCCAGCTCACGCGGGGGCGGCGGCACCGGGGAGCTGTTTTTT.

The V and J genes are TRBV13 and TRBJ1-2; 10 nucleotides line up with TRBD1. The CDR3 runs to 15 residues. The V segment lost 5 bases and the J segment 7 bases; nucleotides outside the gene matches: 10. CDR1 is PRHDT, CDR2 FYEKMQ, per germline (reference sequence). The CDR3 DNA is TGTGCCAGCAGCACTAGACAGGGGGCAACTACTGGCTACACCTTC. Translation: CASSTRQGATTGYTF.

The CDR3 DNA reads TGTGCCAGCAGTTACTCGTTGGACAGGGCCCACGAGCAGTACTTC. It codes for CASSYSLDRAHEQYF. The J gene is TRBJ2-7, the V gene TRBV6-5, with TRBD1 matching 8 bases. The CDR3 has 15 residues. Germline V gene sequence: CDR1 MNHEY, CDR2 SVGAGI. V was clipped by 0 bases and J by 5 bases; unmatched bases: 6.